Listed here are 13 T cell receptor beta chains from one sample, sequenced in a study of identical twins. TCRdb called the 5' RACE reads again in MiXCR, with one record for every CDR3 protein. The repertoire holds under 900,000 distinct CDR3 sequences, with approximately 13% as singletons. The same sample was also used in a study of yellow fever vaccine responses in identical twins.

The sequenced sample was PBMCs. The receptor set was obtained from a woman aged 18-29 years in good health.

This clonotype was counted at least ten times. The rearrangement uses TRBV10-2 and TRBJ2-1; tentatively, D is TRBD1 or TRBD2 (5 bases each). The V and J ends lost 1 base and 6 bases respectively, with 13 bases between them. Germline CDR1 reads WSHSY; CDR2 reads SAAADI. The CDR3 has 15 amino acids. In DNA form, the CDR3 reads TGCGCCAGCAGTGAGTTTGGGGGTTTTGTCAATGAGCAGTTCTTC. Translating gives CASSEFGGFVNEQFF.

In this sample, this clonotype turned up a few times. This rearrangement joins TRBV3-1 to TRBJ1-2; D gene uncertain. V lost 3 bases, J lost 0 bases, and 5 bases lay in between. The CDR3 is 13 residues long. Germline assignment: CDR1 LGHDT and CDR2 YNNKEL (reference sequence). The chain's CDR3 is CASSHRSNYGYTF. The CDR3, as DNA: TGTGCCAGCAGCCATCGATCTAACTATGGCTACACCTTC.

V is TRBV7-6 and J is TRBJ2-7; 10 positions agree with TRBD1. Germline CDR1 SGHVS, CDR2 FNYEAQ. V trimming: 5 bases; J trimming: 0 bases; junction bases outside the gene matches: 4. The CDR3 extends over 15 amino acids. CDR3 nucleotides: TGTGCCAGCAGCGGGGGGACAGGGGCCTCCTACGAGCAGTACTTC. Protein sequence: CASSGGTGASYEQYF. Full variable domain (rest looked up from reference TRBV7-6 and TRBJ2-7): GAGVSQSPRYKVTKRGQDVALRCDPISGHVSLYWYRQALGQGPEFLTYFNYEAQQDKSGLPNDRFSAERPEGSISTLTIQRTEQRDSAMYRCASSGGTGASYEQYFGPGTRLTVT.

The V and J genes are TRBV7-2 and TRBJ2-7, with 7 bases fitting TRBD1. Germline V gives CDR1 SGHTA, CDR2 FQGNSA. This CDR3 is built from 14 residues. Trimming cost V 3 bases and J 6 bases; bases outside gene matches: 8. The CDR3 nucleotides read TGTGCCAGCAGCTTGTCTCGGACAGGAGGCGAGCAGTACGTC. Protein product: CASSLSRTGGEQYV.

The chain recombines TRBV20-1 with TRBJ1-1; no definite D call. This CDR3 has 12 amino acids. Germline assignment: CDR1 DFQATT and CDR2 SNEGSKA (reference sequence). Written as DNA, the CDR3 is TGCAGCTGGTCACAGTTGAACACTGAAGCTTTCTTT. The encoded protein is CSWSQLNTEAFF.

The CDR3, as DNA: TGTGCCAGGGGCTCCGGGCAGTCCGGGGAGCTGTTTTTT. Its protein product is CARGSGQSGELFF. This chain links TRBV5-6 with TRBJ2-2; unclear D gene. The CDR3 runs 13 residues. V was shortened by 8 bases and J by 6 bases, with 14 bases between the two germline ends. CDR1 and CDR2 from the germline V gene are SGHDT and YYEEEE. The full variable domain, its missing parts supplied by reference TRBV5-6 and TRBJ2-2, is DAGVTQSPTHLIKTRGQQVTLRCSPKSGHDTVSWYQQALGQGPQFIFQYYEEEERQRGNFPDRFSGHQFPNYSSELNVNALLLGDSALYLCARGSGQSGELFFGEGSRLTVL.

This chain joins TRBV10-2 and TRBJ2-3, with 9 bases matching TRBD1. The ends lost 0 bases at V and 0 bases at J; junction bases unmatched: 19. In germline, CDR1 is WSHSY, CDR2 SAAADI. The length of the CDR3 is 22 residues. Written as DNA, the CDR3 is TGCGCCAGCAGTGAGTCTGCTTCTCACCGGGACAGGGTTTTTGACAGCACAGATACGCAGTATTTT. As protein: CASSESASHRDRVFDSTDTQYF.

The chain carries TRBV7-9 and TRBJ1-2, with 8 bases matching TRBD1. J was trimmed by 3 bases and V by 5 bases; bases with no gene match: 5. Germline lookup yields CDR1 SEHNR and CDR2 FQNEAQ (reference sequence). This CDR3 spans 14 amino acids. The CDR3 loop reads CASSRGQAYYGYTF. CDR3 bases: TGTGCCAGCAGCCGGGGACAGGCCTACTATGGCTACACCTTC.

CDR3 sequence reads: CASSLPPWTSKTDTQYF. For the CDR3, the DNA is TGTGCCAGCAGTTTACCTCCCTGGACTAGCAAAACAGATACGCAGTATTTT. The chain couples TRBV28 to TRBJ2-3; TRBD2 matches 8 bases. Germline loops: CDR1 MDHEN, CDR2 SYDVKM. The ends lost 2 bases at V and 3 bases at J; junction bases unmatched: 10. The CDR3 extends over 17 amino acids.

This clonotype has only a few counts. The V call is TRBV2, the J call TRBJ2-7, with TRBD2 matching 10 bases. The junction had 12 bases not matched to a gene; V was cut back by 5 bases and J by 5 bases. The CDR3 extends over 16 amino acids. Germline V lookup: CDR1 SNHLY, CDR2 FYNNEI. CDR3 loop: CASSSSRLAGDNEQYF. CDR3 bases: TGTGCCAGCAGTTCAAGCCGCCTAGCGGGAGATAACGAGCAGTACTTC.

This clonotype was seen only a few times. J is TRBJ1-1 and V is TRBV19; the D is unclear. Trimming stripped 7 bases from V and 2 bases from J, with 23 bases between. Germline CDR1 LNHDA, CDR2 SQIVND (reference sequence). CDR3 size: 17 residues. The CDR3 DNA sequence: TGTGCCAGTACCCCGCGAGGAAAGGGAATCGTCAACACTGAAGCTTTCTTT. Residues: CASTPRGKGIVNTEAFF. Filled out from reference TRBV19 and TRBJ1-1, the complete variable domain reads DGGITQSPKYLFRKEGQNVTLSCEQNLNHDAMYWYRQDPGQGLRLIYYSQIVNDFQKGDIAEGYSVSREKKESFPLTVTSAQKNPTAFYLCASTPRGKGIVNTEAFFGQGTRLTVV.

There are a few counts of this clonotype. The chain couples TRBV20-1 to TRBJ1-1; D gene uncertain. V was cut by 3 bases and J by 1 base, with 6 bases left in between. This CDR3 region has 12 residues. From germline, CDR1 is DFQATT and CDR2 SNEGSKA (reference sequence). CDR3 DNA sequence: TGCAGTGCTAGGGCCAAGAACACTGAAGCTTTCTTT. Residues: CSARAKNTEAFF.

V gene TRBV2 combines with J gene TRBJ1-4, with 8 bases lining up with TRBD1. The germline gives CDR1 SNHLY, CDR2 FYNNEI. This CDR3 spans 14 amino acids. V lost 6 bases to trimming and J lost 8 bases; unmatched junction nucleotides: 8. CDR3 nucleotide sequence: TGTGCCAGCAGGGTGGACAGGGTAGACGAAAAACTGTTTTTT. This sequence encodes CASRVDRVDEKLFF.